Listed below are T cell receptor beta chains from one sample, sequenced in a study of spatial heterogeneity in lung cancer. In TCRdb, the 5' RACE reads were re-called with MiXCR into one record per CDR3 protein. The sample records roughly 23,000 distinct CDR3 sequences, roughly 4.5% being singletons. This material consisted of PBMCs, taken at surgery. Receptors originate from a male donor with early-stage non-small cell lung cancer. The CDR3 runs from the conserved cysteine through the conserved F or W. Fields, in order: clone size, D gene, CDR3 length, V gene, J gene, CDR3 DNA, CDR3 protein. The D gene is left open where the match is weak. Part of the rows lack a size; the others show once, few, many or a class for expanded clones.

clone size: many; D gene: -; CDR3 length: 13; V gene: TRBV20-1; J gene: TRBJ1-4; CDR3 DNA: TGCAGTGCGACGGGGGCAACTAATGAAAAACTGTTTTTT; CDR3 protein: CSATGATNEKLFF
clone size: medium-sized; D gene: -; CDR3 length: 13; V gene: TRBV7-9; J gene: TRBJ1-1; CDR3 DNA: TGTGCCACCAAAGGGCTAACGAACACTGAAGCTTTCTTT; CDR3 protein: CATKGLTNTEAFF
clone size: many; D gene: TRBD2; CDR3 length: 16; V gene: TRBV19; J gene: TRBJ2-1; CDR3 DNA: TGTGCCAGTAGTAGCCAGGGACTAGCGGGCGCCAATGAGCAGTTCTTC; CDR3 protein: CASSSQGLAGANEQFF
clone size: few; D gene: TRBD1; CDR3 length: 15; V gene: TRBV18; J gene: TRBJ1-1; CDR3 DNA: TGTGCCAGCTCACCGGGACAGGGGGCGAACACTGAAGCTTTCTTT; CDR3 protein: CASSPGQGANTEAFF
clone size: -; D gene: -; CDR3 length: 13; V gene: TRBV27; J gene: TRBJ2-5; CDR3 DNA: TGTGCCAGCAGTTTGGGGGAGTTGAAGACCCAGTACTTC; CDR3 protein: CASSLGELKTQYF
clone size: many; D gene: -; CDR3 length: 14; V gene: TRBV24-1; J gene: TRBJ2-6; CDR3 DNA: TGTGCCACCAGCCGAGGCTCTGGGGCCAACGTCCTGACTTTC; CDR3 protein: CATSRGSGANVLTF
clone size: medium-sized; D gene: -; CDR3 length: 12; V gene: TRBV19; J gene: TRBJ2-7; CDR3 DNA: TGTGCCAGTAGTATTTCGAGCCGGGAGCAGTACTTC; CDR3 protein: CASSISSREQYF
clone size: many; D gene: -; CDR3 length: 15; V gene: TRBV12-3/TRBV12-4; J gene: TRBJ2-7; CDR3 DNA: TGTGCCAGCAGTTTAAGTTTGGTTCGAGGCTACGAGCAGTACTTC; CDR3 protein: CASSLSLVRGYEQYF
clone size: many; D gene: -; CDR3 length: 14; V gene: TRBV24-1; J gene: TRBJ2-3; CDR3 DNA: TGTGCCACCAGTTACGCAGGGGCTGAAGATACGCAGTATTTT; CDR3 protein: CATSYAGAEDTQYF
clone size: many; D gene: TRBD1; CDR3 length: 15; V gene: TRBV6-5; J gene: TRBJ1-2; CDR3 DNA: TGTGCCAGCAGTTACGACGCCCGGACAGGAGGTGGCTACACCTTC; CDR3 protein: CASSYDARTGGGYTF
clone size: many; D gene: -; CDR3 length: 12; V gene: TRBV11-2; J gene: TRBJ2-7; CDR3 DNA: TGTGCCAGCAGCTTAGATTTCTACGAGCAGTACTTC; CDR3 protein: CASSLDFYEQYF
clone size: many; D gene: TRBD1; CDR3 length: 13; V gene: TRBV5-5; J gene: TRBJ1-1; CDR3 DNA: TGTGCCAGCAGCCGGGACAGGGGGTTTGAAGCTTTCTTT; CDR3 protein: CASSRDRGFEAFF
clone size: many; D gene: -; CDR3 length: 14; V gene: TRBV7-6; J gene: TRBJ1-4; CDR3 DNA: TGTGCCAGCAGCTTCACGGGGACAAATGAAAAACTGTTTTTT; CDR3 protein: CASSFTGTNEKLFF
clone size: -; D gene: TRBD1; CDR3 length: 15; V gene: TRBV27; J gene: TRBJ2-7; CDR3 DNA: TGTGCCAGCAGTTTATCGGCAGGGGGTGCCTACGAGCAGTACTTC; CDR3 protein: CASSLSAGGAYEQYF
clone size: few; D gene: -; CDR3 length: 13; V gene: TRBV10-1; J gene: TRBJ2-5; CDR3 DNA: TGCGCCAGCAGTGAGTCGAGGGGAGAGACCCAGTACTTC; CDR3 protein: CASSESRGETQYF
clone size: medium-sized; D gene: TRBD1; CDR3 length: 14; V gene: TRBV12-3/TRBV12-4; J gene: TRBJ1-4; CDR3 DNA: TGTGCCAGCAGCCCCCGGACAGGGGCGGAAAAACTGTTTTTT; CDR3 protein: CASSPRTGAEKLFF
clone size: few; D gene: -; CDR3 length: 14; V gene: TRBV5-6; J gene: TRBJ1-4; CDR3 DNA: TGTGCCAGCAGCCGCCTTGGAGCTAATGAAAAACTGTTTTTT; CDR3 protein: CASSRLGANEKLFF
clone size: -; D gene: -; CDR3 length: 16; V gene: TRBV2; J gene: TRBJ2-4; CDR3 DNA: TGTGCCAGCAGTGATCGTCCCCAGATAGCCAAAAACATTCAGTACTTC; CDR3 protein: CASSDRPQIAKNIQYF
clone size: many; D gene: TRBD2; CDR3 length: 14; V gene: TRBV2; J gene: TRBJ2-5; CDR3 DNA: TGTGCCAGCTGGGTAGCGGGAGTTCTATCGCCCCAGTACTTC; CDR3 protein: CASWVAGVLSPQYF
clone size: few; D gene: -; CDR3 length: 15; V gene: TRBV20-1; J gene: TRBJ2-4; CDR3 DNA: TGCAGTGCCCACAGCACGGGCTTAGCCAAAAACATTCAGTACTTC; CDR3 protein: CSAHSTGLAKNIQYF
clone size: many; D gene: -; CDR3 length: 14; V gene: TRBV14; J gene: TRBJ2-7; CDR3 DNA: TGTGCCAGCAGCCAAGATCTTTGGGCACTCGAGCAGTACTTC; CDR3 protein: CASSQDLWALEQYF
clone size: many; D gene: TRBD1; CDR3 length: 15; V gene: TRBV28; J gene: TRBJ2-7; CDR3 DNA: TGTGCCAGCAGTCCAGGGACAGGGGCGTCCTACGAGCAGTACTTC; CDR3 protein: CASSPGTGASYEQYF
clone size: many; D gene: -; CDR3 length: 15; V gene: TRBV15; J gene: TRBJ1-6; CDR3 DNA: TGTGCCACCAGCACCCGACAGGAGCCTAATTCACCCCTCCACTTT; CDR3 protein: CATSTRQEPNSPLHF
clone size: few; D gene: -; CDR3 length: 14; V gene: TRBV18; J gene: TRBJ1-5; CDR3 DNA: TGTGCCAGCTCTGCCGCGTCCGGCAATCAGCCCCAGCATTTT; CDR3 protein: CASSAASGNQPQHF
clone size: many; D gene: -; CDR3 length: 15; V gene: TRBV6-5; J gene: TRBJ2-3; CDR3 DNA: TGTGCCAGCAGTTACTCGGGGAGGACAGGAAAAACGCAGTATTTT; CDR3 protein: CASSYSGRTGKTQYF
clone size: many; D gene: -; CDR3 length: 15; V gene: TRBV7-2; J gene: TRBJ2-1; CDR3 DNA: TGTGCCAGCAGCTTAGGGGACCTTGGGTTAGATGAGCAGTTCTTC; CDR3 protein: CASSLGDLGLDEQFF
clone size: many; D gene: -; CDR3 length: 12; V gene: TRBV5-1; J gene: TRBJ2-3; CDR3 DNA: TGCGCCAGCAGCTTGGGGTCCGATACGCAGTATTTT; CDR3 protein: CASSLGSDTQYF
clone size: many; D gene: TRBD2; CDR3 length: 15; V gene: TRBV19; J gene: TRBJ2-7; CDR3 DNA: TGTGCCAGTAGTCTCGGACTAGCGGGAGCCCGAGAGCAGTACTTC; CDR3 protein: CASSLGLAGAREQYF
clone size: many; D gene: -; CDR3 length: 15; V gene: TRBV18; J gene: TRBJ2-2; CDR3 DNA: TGTGCCAGCTCACCAGTGGGGCTCAACACCGGGGAGCTGTTTTTT; CDR3 protein: CASSPVGLNTGELFF
clone size: many; D gene: -; CDR3 length: 12; V gene: TRBV11-1; J gene: TRBJ2-7; CDR3 DNA: TGTGCCAGCAGCCCGGACAGCTACGAGCAGTACTTC; CDR3 protein: CASSPDSYEQYF
clone size: many; D gene: -; CDR3 length: 12; V gene: TRBV29-1; J gene: TRBJ2-7; CDR3 DNA: TGCAGCGCCCGGGTGGTTCGAAACGAGCAGTACTTC; CDR3 protein: CSARVVRNEQYF
clone size: many; D gene: TRBD1; CDR3 length: 16; V gene: TRBV5-6; J gene: TRBJ1-4; CDR3 DNA: TGTGCCAGCAGCTTGATCGCGGCGACAGGGGATGAAAAACTGTTTTTT; CDR3 protein: CASSLIAATGDEKLFF
clone size: many; D gene: -; CDR3 length: 14; V gene: TRBV14; J gene: TRBJ1-4; CDR3 DNA: TGTGCCAGCAGCTCCTACGGTCATAATGAAAAACTGTTTTTT; CDR3 protein: CASSSYGHNEKLFF
clone size: many; D gene: TRBD2; CDR3 length: 16; V gene: TRBV5-1; J gene: TRBJ2-5; CDR3 DNA: TGCGCCAGCAGCGCGGGACTAGCGGGCTCCCAAGAGACCCAGTACTTC; CDR3 protein: CASSAGLAGSQETQYF
clone size: many; D gene: TRBD1; CDR3 length: 15; V gene: TRBV20-1; J gene: TRBJ2-7; CDR3 DNA: TGCAGTGCTAGAGATCGGGGACAGCCTCCCTACGAGCAGTACTTC; CDR3 protein: CSARDRGQPPYEQYF
clone size: many; D gene: -; CDR3 length: 11; V gene: TRBV5-1; J gene: TRBJ2-7; CDR3 DNA: TGCGCCAGCGCCGACACCCACGAGCAGTACTTC; CDR3 protein: CASADTHEQYF
clone size: -; D gene: TRBD2; CDR3 length: 15; V gene: TRBV7-6; J gene: TRBJ2-1; CDR3 DNA: TGTGCCAGCAGCTTGACTAGCGGGGGTTACAATGAGCAGTTCTTC; CDR3 protein: CASSLTSGGYNEQFF
clone size: many; D gene: -; CDR3 length: 13; V gene: TRBV10-3; J gene: TRBJ1-1; CDR3 DNA: TGTGCCATCAGTGGTCAGGTTAACACTGAAGCTTTCTTT; CDR3 protein: CAISGQVNTEAFF